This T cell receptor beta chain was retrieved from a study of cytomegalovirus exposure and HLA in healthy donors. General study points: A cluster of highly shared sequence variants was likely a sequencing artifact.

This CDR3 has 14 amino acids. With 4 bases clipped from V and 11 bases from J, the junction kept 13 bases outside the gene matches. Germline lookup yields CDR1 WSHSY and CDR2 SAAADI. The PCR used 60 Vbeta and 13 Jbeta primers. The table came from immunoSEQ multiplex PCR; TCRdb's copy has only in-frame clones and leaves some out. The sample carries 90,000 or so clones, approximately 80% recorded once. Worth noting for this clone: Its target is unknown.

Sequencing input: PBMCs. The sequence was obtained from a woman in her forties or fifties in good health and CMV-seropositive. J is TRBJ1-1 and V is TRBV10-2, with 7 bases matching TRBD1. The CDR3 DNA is TGCGCCAGCAGTGGGAGACAGGGTCCCCCGCGTGCTTTCTTT. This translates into CASSGRQGPPRAFF.